The next 12 T cell receptor beta chains were all read from a single sample in a study of CD8 T cells in Susac syndrome. Random hexamers served to reverse transcribe about 0.45 to 1 ug RNA. TCRdb processed the immunoSEQ multiplex PCR reads anew with MiXCR; each CDR3 protein has one entry. The data show some 120,000 distinct CDR3 sequences, with around 96% seen just once and roughly 0.087% held by the top ten. Source material: CD4+ T cells from PBMCs. All receptors come from a human donor in good health.

This rearrangement joins TRBV7-2 to TRBJ1-2; 9 positions match TRBD1. This CDR3 is 16 amino acids long. Germline CDR1 is SGHTA and CDR2 is FQGNSA. V shed 3 bases and J 7 bases; nucleotides not matched to a gene: 12. The CDR3 DNA is TGTGCCAGCAGCTTGTCCGGGACAGGGACTTCTGGTGGCTACACCTTC. It specifies CASSLSGTGTSGGYTF.

This clonotype has only one observation. The chain uses TRBV20-1 and TRBJ2-1, with TRBD2 identical over 12 bases. This CDR3 has 15 residues. V was clipped by 3 bases and J by 6 bases; unmatched bases: 6. Looked up from germline, CDR1 is DFQATT and CDR2 is SNEGSKA (reference sequence). CDR3 region: CSARSLAGGGNEQFF. The CDR3 coding sequence is TGCAGTGCTAGGTCCCTAGCGGGAGGGGGCAATGAGCAGTTCTTC.

This clonotype was seen just once. This chain connects TRBV4-3 to TRBJ1-4; TRBD1 matches 11 bases. The germline gives CDR1 LGHNA, CDR2 YSLEER. The CDR3 totals 15 residues. After removal of 1 base from V and 8 bases from J, the junction contained 3 bases not matched to a gene. The CDR3 DNA follows: TGCGCCAGCAGCCAAGTCGGGACAGGGGGAGAAAAACTGTTTTTT. Amino acid sequence: CASSQVGTGGEKLFF.

Only one count was recorded for this clonotype. The chain combines TRBV7-9 with TRBJ2-3; possible D gene TRBD1, 7 bases. The CDR3 has 16 residues. The germline V gene encodes CDR1 SEHNR and CDR2 FQNEAQ (reference sequence). Trimming removed 5 bases at V and 6 bases at J, with 21 bases between. This chain's CDR3 is CASSLLPGRGRDTQYF. CDR3 sequence (DNA): TGTGCCAGCAGCCTGCTCCCGGGCAGGGGGAGGGATACGCAGTATTTT.

This chain connects TRBV30 to TRBJ2-2; D is unclear. Germline V gene lookup returns CDR1 GTSNPN and CDR2 SVGIG (reference sequence). Trimming removed 3 bases at V and 6 bases at J, with 5 bases between. The CDR3 extends over 11 amino acids. Here the CDR3 reads CAWRYPGELFF. The CDR3 DNA is TGTGCCTGGAGATATCCCGGGGAGCTGTTTTTT.

The chain couples TRBV3-1 to TRBJ2-2, with 8 bases identical to TRBD1. The CDR3 totals 15 residues. Germline V gene sequence: CDR1 LGHDT, CDR2 YNNKEL (reference sequence). The junction had 5 bases not matched to a gene; V was cut back by 4 bases and J by 4 bases. The CDR3 spells CASSLQGARTGELFF. CDR3 DNA: TGTGCCAGCAGCCTGCAGGGGGCTCGCACCGGGGAGCTGTTTTTT.

The chain uses TRBV29-1 and TRBJ1-2; D unclear. Trimming removed 1 base from V and 8 bases from J, with 11 bases in between. The CDR3 has 12 residues. In germline, CDR1 is SQVTM, CDR2 ANQGSEA. The chain's CDR3 is CSVEGARWGYTF. The CDR3 coding sequence is TGCAGCGTTGAAGGGGCAAGGTGGGGCTACACCTTC.

This chain joins TRBV6-4 and TRBJ1-2, with 7 positions matching TRBD1. The CDR3 loop spans 14 amino acids. V was clipped by 2 bases and J by 4 bases; unmatched bases: 4. Per germline, CDR1 MRHNA and CDR2 SNTAGT. The CDR3 DNA is TGTGCCAGCAGTGACCCCGGGACAGCCTATGGCTACACCTTC. Translated, it gives CASSDPGTAYGYTF.

This chain uses TRBV7-2 with TRBJ2-1; 7 nucleotides line up with TRBD2. J lost 0 bases, V lost 3 bases, and 5 bases had no gene match. The CDR3 loop spans 16 amino acids. CDR1 is SGHTA and CDR2 is FQGNSA in the germline V gene. The CDR3 nucleotides are TGTGCCAGCAGCTTTCCTAGCGGCCGCTCCTACAATGAGCAGTTCTTC. Translating it yields CASSFPSGRSYNEQFF.

V is TRBV6-2 or TRBV6-3 and J is TRBJ2-1; tentatively, D is TRBD2 (6 bases). The ends were cut back, 6 bases at V and 7 bases at J, with 19 bases in the middle. The CDR3 length is 15 residues. In germline, CDR1 is MNHEY, CDR2 SVGEGT. This CDR3 is CASSPRDFSGNEQFF. CDR3 sequence (DNA): TGTGCCAGCAGCCCCCGGGACTTCAGTGGGAATGAGCAGTTCTTC.

The rearrangement uses TRBV24-1 and TRBJ2-2; D is undetermined. The CDR3 has 14 amino acids. The germline gives CDR1 KGHDR, CDR2 SFDVKD. V dropped 9 bases and J dropped 1 base, with 11 bases sitting between them. The CDR3 sequence is CATESPLNTGELFF. The CDR3 nucleotides are TGTGCCACCGAAAGTCCCCTGAACACCGGGGAGCTGTTTTTT.

The V call is TRBV7-9, the J call TRBJ1-1, with D uncertain. From germline, CDR1 is SEHNR and CDR2 FQNEAQ (reference sequence). Trimming shortened V by 7 bases and J by 1 base, and 16 bases separated the two germline ends. The CDR3 sequence is 15 residues long. The chain's CDR3 is CASTPRGEGNTEAFF. CDR3 coding DNA: TGTGCCAGCACCCCGCGCGGGGAGGGGAACACTGAAGCTTTCTTT.